The 28 T cell receptor beta chains listed next were all sequenced from one sample in a study of technical replicates of blood from four donors (TCRdb year 2017). Libraries were made using the immunoSEQ multiplex PCR assay. TCRdb holds this immuneACCESS table with in-frame rearrangements only. Some clones are missing; in checked studies, unresolved V genes explain under half, and the rest has no known cause. Recorded for this sample are 80,000 to 100,000 clones; around 90% of them occurred a single time. The top ten clones comprise about 0.26% of the sample. Sample: T cells isolated from PBMCs. These receptors came from a human donor in good health.

This clone appeared a single time. This chain connects TRBV6-1 to TRBJ2-5, with 7 bases lining up with TRBD2. The V gene's germline CDR1 is MNHNS and CDR2 SASEGT. Unmatched junction bases numbered 7, after V lost 6 bases and J lost 3 bases. The CDR3 is 14 amino acids. CDR3 in amino acids: CASRRDYLKETQYF. The CDR3, as DNA: TGTGCCAGCAGGCGGGACTACCTGAAAGAGACCCAGTACTTC.

This sequence joins TRBV14 and TRBJ1-6; D gene unclear. This CDR3 is 13 amino acids long. V dropped 7 bases and J dropped 6 bases, with 10 bases sitting between them. CDR1 is SGHDN and CDR2 is FVKESK in the germline V gene. The CDR3 is CASNTEFNSPLHF. DNA of the CDR3: TGTGCCAGCAATACAGAGTTTAATTCACCCCTCCACTTT.

This chain links TRBV2 with TRBJ2-3; D unclear. The CDR3 spans 15 residues. V dropped 4 bases and J dropped 2 bases, with 13 bases sitting between them. From germline, CDR1 is SNHLY and CDR2 FYNNEI. The CDR3, as DNA: TGTGCCAGCAGTGGATGGTACTCTTCCACAGATACGCAGTATTTT. Encoded protein: CASSGWYSSTDTQYF.

CDR3 nucleotides: TGTGCCAGCAGCCAAGGGACAGGGTGGCCGAACACTGAAGCTTTCTTT. This gives the protein CASSQGTGWPNTEAFF. V is TRBV7-6 and J is TRBJ1-1; 9 bases are a match to TRBD1. The CDR3 has 16 residues. CDR1 and CDR2 from the germline V gene are SGHVS and FNYEAQ. V gave up 5 bases and J gave up 1 base; unmatched junction bases: 8.

This chain joins TRBV27 and TRBJ1-3, with D maybe TRBD1 (6 bases). The CDR3 loop spans 16 amino acids. Between the trimmed V and J ends, which lost 6 bases and 3 bases, there was a span of 18 bases. CDR1 is MNHEY and CDR2 is SMNVEV in the germline V gene (reference sequence). CDR3 nucleotide sequence: TGTGCCAGCAGCCCCCTACAGGGAAAAAGTGGAAACACCATATATTTT. It is translated as CASSPLQGKSGNTIYF.

The V call is TRBV28, the J call TRBJ2-1, with 12 nucleotides matching TRBD2. The J segment lost 8 bases and the V segment lost 6 bases, leaving 8 bases of the junction unmatched. The CDR3 covers 15 residues. Germline V gives CDR1 MDHEN, CDR2 SYDVKM. CDR3 nucleotides: TGTGCCAGCAGACTTACTAGCGGGAGGCTGGATGAGCAGTTCTTC. The encoded protein is CASRLTSGRLDEQFF.

Details on this clone: Other DNA variants within this sample encode the same CDR3. The chain carries TRBV18 and TRBJ1-1; no clear D gene. This CDR3 region has 13 residues. Germline V lookup: CDR1 KGHSH, CDR2 LQKENI. V was cut by 1 base and J by 3 bases, with 6 bases left in between. The CDR3 region has the DNA TGTGCCAGCTCACCACAGGGAGACACTGAAGCTTTCTTT. Amino acids: CASSPQGDTEAFF. Based on the CDR3 plus reference TRBV18 and TRBJ1-1, the full variable domain is NAGVMQNPRHLVRRRGQEARLRCSPMKGHSHVYWYRQLPEEGLKFMVYLQKENIIDESGMPKERFSAEFPKEGPSILRIQQVVRGDSAAYFCASSPQGDTEAFFGQGTRLTVV.

V and J are TRBV7-3 and TRBJ2-2, with D tentatively TRBD2 (6 bases). The CDR3 covers 16 residues. Trimming took off 1 base at V and 6 bases at J, with 15 bases between the two ends. Germline loops: CDR1 SGHTA, CDR2 FQGTGA. The CDR3 DNA follows: TGTGCCAGCAGCTTAAACTCGGCGGGGAAAGCCGGGGAGCTGTTTTTT. Translated, it gives CASSLNSAGKAGELFF.

This clone was recorded a few times. The genes are TRBV30 and TRBJ1-1, with D tentatively TRBD1 (6 bases). CDR1 GTSNPN and CDR2 SVGIG come from the germline V gene (reference sequence). This CDR3 comprises 18 residues. Deletions cut 3 bases from V and 2 bases from J, with 25 bases between. Here the CDR3 DNA reads TGTGCCTGGAGGTTCGATAAAGGGGGTTTCGGTCCAAACACTGAAGCTTTCTTT. Protein: CAWRFDKGGFGPNTEAFF.

The rearrangement uses TRBV5-1 and TRBJ2-7, with 8 bases identical to TRBD1. Germline CDR1 reads SGHRS; CDR2 reads YFSETQ. Trimming at V came to 3 bases and at J to 3 bases, leaving 5 bases not matched to a gene. The CDR3 runs to 14 residues. The CDR3 bases are TGCGCCAGCAGCTCGACGACAGGGGTCTACGAGCAGTACTTC. As protein: CASSSTTGVYEQYF. Together with reference TRBV5-1 and TRBJ2-7, the CDR3 gives the full variable domain: KAGVTQTPRYLIKTRGQQVTLSCSPISGHRSVSWYQQTPGQGLQFLFEYFSETQRNKGNFPGRFSGRQFSNSRSEMNVSTLELGDSALYLCASSSTTGVYEQYFGPGTRLTVT.

This clone appeared a single time. V and J are TRBV5-4 and TRBJ1-1; TRBD1 agrees at 7 bases. The CDR3 totals 14 residues. Germline V gene sequence: CDR1 SGHNT, CDR2 YYREEE (reference sequence). The J segment lost 1 base and the V segment lost 5 bases, leaving 5 bases of the junction unmatched. Here the CDR3 reads CASRQGVQNTEAFF. CDR3 sequence (DNA): TGTGCCAGCAGGCAGGGGGTTCAGAACACTGAAGCTTTCTTT.

This rearrangement joins TRBV6-6 to TRBJ1-2; tentative D call: TRBD1 (5 bases). Trimming removed 0 bases at V and 0 bases at J, with 11 bases between. This CDR3 has 16 amino acids. The V gene's germline CDR1 is MNHNY and CDR2 SVGAGI (reference sequence). DNA of the CDR3: TGTGCCAGCAGTTACTCGATCCGGGACTCTAACTATGGCTACACCTTC. Its translation: CASSYSIRDSNYGYTF.

The V gene is TRBV7-9, the J gene TRBJ2-7, with 13 bases fitting TRBD2. V shed 5 bases and J 7 bases; nucleotides not matched to a gene: 5. CDR1 and CDR2 from the germline V gene are SEHNR and FQNEAQ (reference sequence). The CDR3 has 14 residues. The CDR3, as DNA: TGTGCCAGCAGCGGAGGGACTAGCGGGAATGAGCAGTACTTC. Protein: CASSGGTSGNEQYF.

The chain combines TRBV14 with TRBJ1-2; tentative D call: TRBD1 (6 bases). V shed 3 bases and J shed 2 bases, with 7 bases lying between them. Per germline, CDR1 SGHDN and CDR2 FVKESK. The CDR3 runs 13 residues. The CDR3 nucleotides are TGTGCCAGCAGCCAGGGGGCAAACTATGGCTACACCTTC. Encoded protein: CASSQGANYGYTF.

This clone was observed a single time. The V and J genes are TRBV19 and TRBJ2-7, with a possible D match to TRBD1 (5 bases). Germline V gene data show CDR1 as LNHDA and CDR2 as SQIVND (reference sequence). The CDR3 spans 13 residues. The ends were cut back, 5 bases at V and 6 bases at J, with 14 bases in the middle. CDR3 nucleotide sequence: TGTGCCAGTAGTTCGAACCAGGGTGCCGAGCAGTACTTC. This codes for CASSSNQGAEQYF.

This clone was picked up one time. J is TRBJ1-2 and V is TRBV27; D not resolved. The CDR3 has 14 amino acids. Trimming removed 5 bases from V and 4 bases from J, with 14 bases in between. The germline V gene encodes CDR1 MNHEY and CDR2 SMNVEV (reference sequence). CDR3 amino acids: CASSAWGGSYGYTF. In nucleotides, the CDR3 is TGTGCCAGCAGTGCCTGGGGAGGGTCCTATGGCTACACCTTC.

CDR3 DNA sequence: TGTGCCAGCAGCTTGGGGGCCTACCTCCGTGTCTCAGATACGCAGTATTTT. Translating it yields CASSLGAYLRVSDTQYF. The J gene is TRBJ2-3, the V gene TRBV5-4, with D uncertain. Germline V gives CDR1 SGHNT, CDR2 YYREEE (reference sequence). The CDR3 runs to 17 residues. Deletions cut 0 bases from V and 4 bases from J, with 18 bases between.

J is TRBJ1-1 and V is TRBV7-9, with a possible D match to TRBD1 (5 bases). Germline loops: CDR1 SEHNR, CDR2 FQNEAQ (reference sequence). Trimming left V 3 bases short and J 5 bases short, with 10 bases between. The CDR3 totals 13 residues. The CDR3 DNA follows: TGTGCCAGCAGCTTGGGCAGGGTGACTGAAGCTTTCTTT. It specifies CASSLGRVTEAFF.

The chain joins TRBV29-1 to TRBJ2-7, with 8 bases that match TRBD2. V was clipped by 5 bases and J by 3 bases; unmatched bases: 6. The germline CDR1 and CDR2 sequences are SQVTM and ANQGSEA. The CDR3 spans 13 residues. The chain's CDR3 is CSVLGGRFYEQYF. The CDR3 DNA sequence: TGCAGCGTTTTAGGCGGGAGGTTCTACGAGCAGTACTTC.

The rearrangement links TRBV29-1 to TRBJ1-3; the D gene is possibly TRBD1 (6 bases). Germline V gene sequence: CDR1 SQVTM, CDR2 ANQGSEA. The CDR3 contains 13 residues. V lost 3 bases to trimming and J lost 8 bases, with 14 bases between them. CDR3 DNA sequence: TGCAGCGTTGACTTGGTAGGGGGTCACACCATATATTTT. Its translation is CSVDLVGGHTIYF. The full variable domain, rest sourced from reference TRBV29-1 and TRBJ1-3, is SAVISQKPSRDICQRGTSLTIQCQVDSQVTMMFWYRQQPGQSLTLIATANQGSEATYESGFVIDKFPISRPNLTFSTLTVSNMSPEDSSIYLCSVDLVGGHTIYFGEGSWLTVV.

The rearrangement uses TRBV28 and TRBJ2-1, with 9 bases matching TRBD1. The CDR3 is 12 residues long. Trimming took 6 bases from V and 16 from J; bases not matched to a gene: 10. Germline V gene data show CDR1 as MDHEN and CDR2 as SYDVKM. The CDR3 here is CASRAGTGIIFF. In nucleotides, the CDR3 is TGTGCCAGCAGAGCCGGGACAGGGATAATCTTCTTC.

The sample holds one count of this clone. The V call is TRBV5-4, the J call TRBJ1-1; D might be TRBD1 (5 bases). Trimming removed 2 bases at V and 6 bases at J, with 14 bases between. The germline V gene has CDR1 SGHNT and CDR2 YYREEE (reference sequence). This CDR3 region has 14 residues. CDR3 loop: CASSFKGMWSEAFF. The DNA of the CDR3 is TGTGCCAGCAGCTTCAAGGGGATGTGGTCTGAAGCTTTCTTT. Together with reference TRBV5-4 and TRBJ1-1, the CDR3 gives the full variable domain: ETGVTQSPTHLIKTRGQQVTLRCSSQSGHNTVSWYQQALGQGPQFIFQYYREEENGRGNFPPRFSGLQFPNYSSELNVNALELDDSALYLCASSFKGMWSEAFFGQGTRLTVV.

The chain is built from TRBV7-6 and TRBJ2-2, with a weak D call TRBD1 (6 bases). The CDR3 consists of 16 residues. In germline, CDR1 is SGHVS, CDR2 FNYEAQ. Trimming left V 4 bases short and J 0 bases short, with 12 bases between. The CDR3 DNA reads as TGTGCCAGCAGCTCTGGACAGTCCTCGAACACCGGGGAGCTGTTTTTT. It is translated as CASSSGQSSNTGELFF. The full variable domain, in which reference TRBV7-6 and TRBJ2-2 provide the parts outside the CDR3, is GAGVSQSPRYKVTKRGQDVALRCDPISGHVSLYWYRQALGQGPEFLTYFNYEAQQDKSGLPNDRFSAERPEGSISTLTIQRTEQRDSAMYRCASSSGQSSNTGELFFGEGSRLTVL.

The J gene is TRBJ2-6, the V gene TRBV7-9; 10 nucleotides line up with TRBD1. The CDR3 is 18 amino acids. V shed 5 bases and J 2 bases; nucleotides not matched to a gene: 9. CDR1 and CDR2 from the germline V gene are SEHNR and FQNEAQ (reference sequence). The chain's CDR3 is CASSNPGTGEAGANVLTF. CDR3 bases: TGTGCCAGCAGCAATCCCGGGACAGGGGAAGCTGGGGCCAACGTCCTGACTTTC.

The J gene is TRBJ2-2, the V gene TRBV5-4; a possible D gene is TRBD1 (6 bases). From germline, CDR1 is SGHNT and CDR2 YYREEE (reference sequence). This CDR3 comprises 14 residues. V gave up 4 bases and J gave up 1 base, with 8 bases separating them. The DNA for the CDR3 is TGTGCCAGCAGCCCGACAGGGAACACCGGGGAGCTGTTTTTT. Protein product: CASSPTGNTGELFF.

V is TRBV28 and J is TRBJ2-1, with D hard to call. Germline V gives CDR1 MDHEN, CDR2 SYDVKM. The CDR3 sequence is 14 residues long. Trimming took 3 bases from V and 9 from J, leaving 15 bases between them. CDR3 nucleotides: TGTGCCAGCAGTTTCCTGAATCTGGTGGCTGAGCAGTTCTTC. The encoded protein is CASSFLNLVAEQFF.

The rearrangement uses TRBV11-2 and TRBJ2-5, with unresolved D. Germline V gene data show CDR1 as SGHAT and CDR2 as FQNNGV. The V end was cut by 2 bases, the J end by 1 base, with 11 bases between. The CDR3 runs 15 residues. The CDR3 is CASSLYHLSQETQYF. The CDR3 DNA is TGTGCCAGCAGCTTATATCACCTCAGCCAAGAGACCCAGTACTTC. Supplemented by reference TRBV11-2 and TRBJ2-5, the full variable domain reads EAGVAQSPRYKIIEKRQSVAFWCNPISGHATLYWYQQILGQGPKLLIQFQNNGVVDDSQLPKDRFSAERLKGVDSTLKIQPAKLEDSAVYLCASSLYHLSQETQYFGPGTRLLVL.

The J gene is TRBJ2-1, the V gene TRBV5-1; 9 bases are a match to TRBD2. CDR3 length: 15 residues. V lost 4 bases to trimming and J lost 0 bases; unmatched junction nucleotides: 2. CDR1 and CDR2 (germline): SGHRS, YFSETQ. The CDR3 region has the DNA TGCGCCAGCAGCGGTAGCGGGGGCTCCTACAATGAGCAGTTCTTC. This translates into CASSGSGGSYNEQFF.